The source of this T cell receptor (beta chain) is a study of molecular identifiers for immune sequencing clone quantification. Sorting recovered naive CD8 T cells on a CD8+CD4-CCR7+CD45RA+ profile. One entry per CDR3 protein, called by TCRdb with MiXCR from the PCR reads. The sample has tens of thousands of distinct CDR3 sequences; approximately 17% are singletons. This clonotype was detected many times. The germline V and J ends were trimmed by 5 bases and 3 bases, with 10 bases remaining between them. The CDR3 has 13 amino acids. CDR1 is MNHEY and CDR2 is SMNVEV in the germline V gene (reference sequence).

The source material was naive CD8+ T cells from blood, with Jurkat cell RNA spiked in. The subset is: FACS-sorted CD8+CD4-CCR7+CD45RA+ naive T cells. This receptor was obtained from a human donor in good health. Some libraries in this study had Jurkat cell RNA spiked in. V is TRBV27 and J is TRBJ2-5; possible D gene TRBD1, 6 bases. CDR3 in DNA: TGTGCCAGCAGTCGCTACAGGGAAGAGACCCAGTACTTC. Protein sequence: CASSRYREETQYF.